This TCR beta chain was sequenced during a study of CD4 T cells in relation to SARS-CoV-2 and coronaviruses (dated by TCRdb to the early 2020s). Notes on the research overall: The full convalescent cohort of roughly eleven patients had a median age of about 38 years, ranging from about 20 to 72 years. Among the 12 convalescent patients, 8 males and 4 females were included, and two of the subjects were Hispanic. The Adaptive Biotechnologies TCR-sequencing kit was used for samples from a few pre-COVID donors and for the naive versus memory experiments, whereas the other data were Illumina-based. Shared crossreactive spike epitopes were mapped to their HLA restriction using patient-derived lymphoblastoid cell lines. A different, Illumina-based TCR-beta assay was used to sequence expansion assays from other donors in the study. At the level of individual TCR clonotypes, the study evaluated whether memory CD4+ T cells crossreact between the spike proteins of SARS-CoV-2 and those of common cold coronaviruses.

Naive and memory CD4+ T cells were separated from cryopreserved PBMCs by CD4 enrichment followed by EasySep naive CD4+ T cell enrichment. PBMCs were isolated from leukapheresis product or whole blood by Ficoll-Paque PLUS gradient centrifugation. The PBMCs went either fresh into the expansion assay or into cryopreservation at -140 degrees C. The QIAamp Micro DNA Kit was used to extract genomic DNA from the CD4+ T cells. Worth noting for this clone: The target of this receptor is not known. No much larger clone is present one base from it, and per-base qualities are unavailable.

The CDR3 starts with the cysteine, ends with the phenylalanine, and has 16 residues. The entry retains the CDR3 DNA only, 48 bases that are in frame from base 1. At the junction V is shortened by 2 bases and J by 0 bases, with 8 bases in between. From a lookup of the germline V gene (reference sequence), CDR1 and CDR2 are MNHEY and SMNVEV. Broad study findings and their caveats: Compared with monoreactive clones, crossreactive clones had significantly weaker SARS-CoV-2-driven expansion, a result consistent with antigenic imprinting. Small numbers of patients and of tested TCRs were a limitation of the study. Pre-pandemic and post-infection samples were not both contributed by any donor, so tracing of the source of pre-existing responses was limited. Roughly 64% of donors had memory CD4+ clonotypes that crossrecognized SARS-CoV-2 and at least one common cold coronavirus spike. Naive versus memory sequencing indicated the assay detects memory recall responses rather than primary responses primed during culture. Since the crossreactivity analysis centred on spike protein, crossreactivity against other viral proteins was not assessed.

Deep-resolution immunoSEQ TCR-beta sequencing was performed on DNA from uncultured naive and memory CD4+ T cells. In the authors' own workflow: During preprocessing, nonproductive sequences were removed, as were CDR3s that did not start with C, did not end with F or W, or were shorter than 7 amino acids. Cultured and uncultured naive and memory CD4+ repertoires were searched for previously identified spike- and CEF-reactive CDR3s. After three terminal residues were trimmed from each end, CDR3 homology was quantified as pairwise Levenshtein distance using the stringdist R package. TCRdb stores this immuneACCESS table with in-frame sequences only. Part of the clones is absent; in the studies checked, under half of the shortfall reflects unresolved V genes, and no reason is known for the rest. The V and J calls and clone size were taken over from that table, and D and trimming were inferred from the DNA. In all, the sample holds roughly 36,000 clones, and approximately 85% of those were seen once. Jointly, the top ten make up around 3.3% of the sample.

The chain is assembled from TRBV27 and TRBJ1-6, with no confident D gene call. The source material was memory CD4+ T cells from PBMCs. This specimen's cell subset or site label, per the study, means: memory (non-naive) CD4+ T cells. The origin of this receptor is an adult with COVID-19. In nucleotides, the sequence is TGTGCCAGCAGTTTAAGTGGAAGCTCCTATAATTCACCCCTCCACTTT. This encodes CASSLSGSSYNSPLHF.